Here is one T cell receptor beta chain with its context. Its antigen specificity is not known. Base qualities are missing; no much larger clone stands one base away. The source of the sample is a study of T cell responses to AZD1222 COVID-19 vaccine (dated by TCRdb to the early 2020s). Notes on the research overall: TCR sequencing was performed for over 230 trial participants, of whom 200 to 210 were given two doses of AZD1222 and 26 were given two doses of MenACWY control vaccine. Trial participants were enrolled by age into 18-55, 56-69 and 70-plus year subgroups, with roughly 150, 30 and 60 TCR-sequenced participants respectively. Paper-wide results and their limitations: After two AZD1222 doses, both the breadth and the depth of spike-specific TCRs were significantly higher than at day 0 and than in MenACWY recipients. In the small 56-69-year group, the increase in depth fell short of significance, most likely because of low power. Because no day 14 peak-response samples were available, repertoires were characterized only after the peak T cell response. Most participants were white British and females outnumbered males, and the authors suggested that clonal diversity may have been underestimated. Conclusions about previously exposed vaccinees are limited, since just 6 or 7 AZD1222 recipients were seropositive for SARS-CoV-2 at baseline. Reportedly, almost half of the unique spike-specific TCRs recognized epitopes lying outside the regions that are mutated in the B.1.351 and B.1.1.7 variants. The vaccine-associated CD4 TCRs covered the entire spike protein, and the dominant responses fell in regions 160-218 and 743-854.

The cysteine opens and the phenylalanine closes a CDR3 of 15 amino acids. Only the CDR3 portion is preserved as DNA: 45 bases, with reading frame beginning at the first base. CDR1 and CDR2, per the germline V gene, are MDHEN and SYDVKM. The V and J ends are trimmed by 4 bases and 8 bases, leaving 18 bases between them. Per the publication, the time point label means: baseline before first vaccination. This specimen's treatment or condition label, per the study, means: meningococcal conjugate vaccine given as trial control. Vaccinee samples were obtained from the UK trials COV001 and COV002, which included a single-blind randomized controlled phase 2/3 trial of AZD1222 (ChAdOx1 nCoV-19) in healthy adults. For TCRbeta chain sequencing, PBMC samples were collected from trial participants at day 0 and at day 28 after the second dose. The CDR3 regions of human TCRbeta chains were analyzed by immunosequencing. The study's processing was this. TCRs in the repertoires were matched against a reference library of SARS-CoV-2-specific TCRs that had been generated with the MIRA antigen-specificity platform. Breadth was defined as the fraction of unique TCRs that were SARS-CoV-2-associated, and depth was defined as the fraction of total T cells that were SARS-CoV-2-associated. Using the MIRA data, each spike-specific TCR was mapped to the spike region that the TCR reacts to and placed in a CD4 or CD8 class. Log10-transformed breadth and depth values were compared by one-way ANOVA with Sidak's multiple comparisons tests. TCRdb re-hosts the immuneACCESS table, in-frame sequences only. Its copies lack some clones; in the studies checked, an unresolved V gene accounts for under half of them, and the cause for the rest is not known. The DNA was the basis for D and trimming; V, J and clone size are from that table. This sample holds about 83,000 clones; around 89% were observed only once. Clones ranked in the top ten supply approximately 4.5% of the sample.

The sequence was collected from an adult in good health. The source material was peripheral blood, sampled on day 0 of MenACWY control vaccination. The rearrangement combines TRBV28 with TRBJ2-1; the D gene is tentatively TRBD1 or TRBD2, each matching 5 bases. Read as DNA, the sequence is TGTGCCAGCAGTTCCCCCCAAACCGGGACCTATGAGCAGTTCTTC. The translation is CASSSPQTGTYEQFF.